This entry is about one T cell receptor beta chain. The data were produced by immunoSEQ multiplex PCR, yet TCRdb's version contains in-frame clones alone and is incomplete. The table includes some 150,000 clones, 80% to 90% detected once. The data originate from a study of blood T cell repertoires in COVID-19. Across the study: Acute and convalescent COVID-19 specimens originated in the United States, Italy and Spain.

Germline loops: CDR1 SGHTA, CDR2 FQGTGA. J was trimmed by 1 base and V by 10 bases; bases with no gene match: 5. The CDR3 has 14 residues. The rearrangement joins TRBV7-3 to TRBJ2-2; 8 bases line up with TRBD2. The source material was peripheral blood. The clonotype originates from a man in his 70s with acute or convalescent COVID-19. Written as DNA, the CDR3 is TGTGCCACCCAGCGGGAGCGGAACACCGGGGAGCTGTTTTTT. It specifies CATQRERNTGELFF. Filled out from reference TRBV7-3 and TRBJ2-2, the complete variable domain reads GAGVSQTPSNKVTEKGKYVELRCDPISGHTALYWYRQSLGQGPEFLIYFQGTGAADDSGLPNDRFFAVRPEGSVSTLKIQRTERGDSAVYLCATQRERNTGELFFGEGSRLTVL.